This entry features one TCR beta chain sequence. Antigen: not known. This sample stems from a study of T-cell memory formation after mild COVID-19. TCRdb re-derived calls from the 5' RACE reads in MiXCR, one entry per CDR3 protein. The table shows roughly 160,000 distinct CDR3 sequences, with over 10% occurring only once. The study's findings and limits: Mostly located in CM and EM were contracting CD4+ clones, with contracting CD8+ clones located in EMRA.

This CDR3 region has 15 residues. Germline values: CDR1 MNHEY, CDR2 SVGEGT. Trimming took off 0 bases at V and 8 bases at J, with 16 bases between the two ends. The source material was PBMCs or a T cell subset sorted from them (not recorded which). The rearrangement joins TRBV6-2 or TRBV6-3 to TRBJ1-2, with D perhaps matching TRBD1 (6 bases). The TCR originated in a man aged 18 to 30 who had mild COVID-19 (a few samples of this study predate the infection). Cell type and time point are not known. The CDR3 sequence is CASSYSLLQGGGYTF. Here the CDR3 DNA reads TGTGCCAGCAGTTACTCCTTACTACAGGGCGGAGGCTACACCTTC.